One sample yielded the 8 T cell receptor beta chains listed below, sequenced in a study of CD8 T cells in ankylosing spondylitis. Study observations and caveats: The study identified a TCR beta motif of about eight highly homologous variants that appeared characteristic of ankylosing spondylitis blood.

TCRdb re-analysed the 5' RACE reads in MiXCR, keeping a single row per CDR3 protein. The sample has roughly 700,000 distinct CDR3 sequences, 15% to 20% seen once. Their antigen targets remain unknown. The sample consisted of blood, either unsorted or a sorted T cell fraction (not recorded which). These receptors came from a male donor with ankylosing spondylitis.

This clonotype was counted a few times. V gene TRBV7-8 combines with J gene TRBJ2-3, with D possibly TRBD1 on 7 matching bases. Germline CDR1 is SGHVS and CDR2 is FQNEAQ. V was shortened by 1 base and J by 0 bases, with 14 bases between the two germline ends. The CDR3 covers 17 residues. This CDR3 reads CASSLGVGGQSTDTQYF. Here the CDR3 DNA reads TGTGCCAGCAGCTTAGGAGTGGGGGGACAGAGCACAGATACGCAGTATTTT.

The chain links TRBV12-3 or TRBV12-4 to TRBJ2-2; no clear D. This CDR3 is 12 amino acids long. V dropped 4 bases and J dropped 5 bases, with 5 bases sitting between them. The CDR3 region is CASSSLTGELFF. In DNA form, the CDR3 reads TGTGCCAGCAGTTCTTTAACCGGGGAGCTGTTTTTT.

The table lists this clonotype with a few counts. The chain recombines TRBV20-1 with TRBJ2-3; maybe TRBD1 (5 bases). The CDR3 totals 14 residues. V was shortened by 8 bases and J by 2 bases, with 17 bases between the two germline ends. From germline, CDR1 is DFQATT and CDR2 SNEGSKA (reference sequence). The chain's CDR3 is CSCQRGWDTDTQYF. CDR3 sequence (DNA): TGCAGTTGCCAAAGGGGCTGGGACACAGATACGCAGTATTTT.

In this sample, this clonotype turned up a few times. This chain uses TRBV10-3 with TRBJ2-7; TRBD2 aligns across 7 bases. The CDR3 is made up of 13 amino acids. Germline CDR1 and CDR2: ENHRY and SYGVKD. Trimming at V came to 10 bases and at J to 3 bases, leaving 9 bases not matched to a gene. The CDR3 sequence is CATLPREGYEQYF. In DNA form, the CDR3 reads TGTGCCACCCTGCCCAGGGAGGGCTACGAGCAGTACTTC.

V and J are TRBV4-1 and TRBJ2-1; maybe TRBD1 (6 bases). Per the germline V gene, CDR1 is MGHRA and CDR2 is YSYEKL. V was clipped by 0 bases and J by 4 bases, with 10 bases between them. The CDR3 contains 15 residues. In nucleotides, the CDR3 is TGCGCCAGCAGCCAAGATAGGGGGAATTACAATGAGCAGTTCTTC. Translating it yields CASSQDRGNYNEQFF.

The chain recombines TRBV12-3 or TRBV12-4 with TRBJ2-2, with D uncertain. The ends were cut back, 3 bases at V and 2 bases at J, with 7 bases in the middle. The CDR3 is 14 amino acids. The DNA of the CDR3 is TGTGCCAGCAGTTTTGGGGTCAACACCGGGGAGCTGTTTTTT. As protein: CASSFGVNTGELFF.

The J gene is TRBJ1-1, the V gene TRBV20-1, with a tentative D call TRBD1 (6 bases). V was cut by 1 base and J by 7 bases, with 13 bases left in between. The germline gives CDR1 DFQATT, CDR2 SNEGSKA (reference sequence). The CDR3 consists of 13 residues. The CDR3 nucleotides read TGCAGTGCTAGAGGTGGGAGGGGGAATGAAGCTTTCTTT. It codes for CSARGGRGNEAFF.

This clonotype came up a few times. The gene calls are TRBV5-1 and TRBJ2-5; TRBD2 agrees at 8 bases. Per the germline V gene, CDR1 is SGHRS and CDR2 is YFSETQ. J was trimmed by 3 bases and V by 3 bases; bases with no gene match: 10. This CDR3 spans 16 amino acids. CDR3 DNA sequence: TGCGCCAGCAGCTCCAATCCTTCGGGAGGGAAAGAGACCCAGTACTTC. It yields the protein CASSSNPSGGKETQYF.